This T cell receptor beta chain came from a study of shared clonotypes between healthy human individuals. The CDR3 is 14 amino acids. Germline V CDR1 and CDR2: SGHNT, YYREEE (reference sequence). V shed 1 base and J shed 2 bases, with 10 bases lying between them. Overall study results and limits: Naive subsets, compared against memory subsets, generally had larger estimated richness values.

For sorted subsets, 150 to 200 ng DNA per replicate equaled approximately 32,000 T cell genomes. The protocol was immunoSEQ multiplex PCR, while the TCRdb copy is restricted to in-frame clones and leaves out a portion. The data show about 2.1 million clones, just under 95% seen once. Naive CD8 cells, CD45RO-negative and positively selected for CCR7, excluded terminally differentiated effector memory CD45RA+ cells. The study drew its donors from healthy HIV-negative adults without recent acute infections or vaccinations. On this clone: Its cognate antigen is unknown.

This TCR derives from a young man in good health. Some clones in this sample may be carry-over from other donors' samples. This chain links TRBV5-4 with TRBJ2-7; TRBD1 might be the D (5 bases). The sequencing sample was made of naive CD8+ T cells from PBMCs. CDR3 bases: TGTGCCAGCAGCTTGTTAGGGGCAACCTACGAGCAGTACTTC. It codes for CASSLLGATYEQYF.